This entry concerns a single T cell receptor beta chain. No conserved phenylalanine or tryptophan ends this CDR3, so it is likely a read error. The data stem from a study of tumor-infiltrating lymphocytes in primary liver carcinoma. Study information: Sequenced samples came back with roughly 3.5 to 8 million productive TCRbeta reads, and the counts looked alike across tissue types.

The approximately 20-31 mg bulk tissue piece was not sorted before simultaneous RNA and DNA extraction. Starting from about 0.5 ug of total RNA, TCR beta cDNA was produced with a primer in the constant region. Three nested multiplex PCR rounds, a slightly modified ARM-PCR method, built the TCR beta libraries. A C-beta reverse primer and TRBV1-TRBV30 forward primers served in each of the first two PCR rounds, at approximately 10 cycles apiece. TCRdb reprocessed the multiplex PCR reads with MiXCR, giving one entry per CDR3 protein. The sample lists roughly 78,000 distinct CDR3 sequences, around 75% occurring once. The CDR3 has 16 residues. The germline CDR1 and CDR2 sequences are MRHNA and SNTAGT. The ends were cut back, 2 bases at V and 2 bases at J, with 12 bases in the middle.

The rearrangement uses TRBV6-4 and TRBJ2-2; D remains unclear. The specimen was liver tumor tissue from sampling region 4. Subset of the sample: tumor region T4, right-lateral pole. The sequence was collected from a woman in her fifties or sixties with primary liver carcinoma and hepatitis B virus infection. CDR3 bases: TGTGCCAGCAGTGACGCCTGGATAGGCAACACCGGGGAGCTGTTTATT. This gives the protein CASSDAWIGNTGELFI.